This T cell receptor (beta chain) was sequenced for a study of T cell repertoires in cytomegalovirus infection (dated by TCRdb to the late 2010s). Regarding the study in general: Alongside well-studied HLA-B-restricted epitopes, the peptide stimulations were aimed at recently identified HLA-C-restricted CMV epitopes, whose presentation resists viral immunomodulation. The HLA type of each donor mattered for the analysis, because public TCR beta signatures pointed to carriage of CMV infection along with the matching HLA type.

The sample's treatment or condition, from its label and the paper: in vitro stimulation with specific CMV peptide epitopes to enrich CMV-specific T cells. Study-wide findings and limitations: In the ex vivo response, HLA-C-restricted CMV-specific TCR beta clonotypes were dominant, and in two of eight donors the single most frequent clonotype came from this HLA-C-restricted group. Cumulative frequency of public TCR beta family members discriminated carriers of CMV infection plus the relevant HLA type in this cohort and an independent approximately 400-donor cohort.

With regard to this clonotype: This receptor's antigen is unknown. Base qualities were left out, and no much larger clone turns up one base away.

TCRdb records Illumina HiSeq 1500 as the sequencer. TCRdb handled the public reads itself, with Q25 trimming in fastp and clone calling in MiXCR, and kept productive beta chains. Each CDR3 protein gets just one entry, which takes the most common genes and DNA from the rows behind it. The sample table shows approximately 74,000 distinct CDR3 sequences, and about 40% are seen once. The ten largest clones represent more than 80% of the sample. V drops 6 bases and J drops 2 bases, leaving 19 bases in between. The germline V gene (reference sequence) sets CDR1 to DFQATT and CDR2 to SNEGSKA. The CDR3 spans 15 residues, from the cysteine through the phenylalanine. Here the CDR3 DNA is all that survives: 45 bases in frame from base 1.

This receptor was identified in a human donor in good health (CMV status not recorded). Some clones in this sample may be carry-over from other donors' samples. The sample consisted of CD8+ T cells from cultured PBMCs, taken from culture after CMV antigen stimulation. The rearranged segments are TRBV20-1 and TRBJ1-2, with no D gene named confidently. The sequenced DNA: TGCAGTGCCGATCAACGAGAAGGTCGCAACTATGGCTACACCTTC. The encoded protein is CSADQREGRNYGYTF.